The 13 T cell receptor beta chains given below trace back to one sample, sequenced in a study of cytomegalovirus exposure and HLA in healthy donors. Here immunoSEQ multiplex PCR was the method, and the copy in TCRdb shows in-frame clones only, minus some. The sample lists about 150,000 clones; about 86% were seen once. Specimen: PBMCs. These receptor sequences come from a human donor in good health.

This sequence joins TRBV19 and TRBJ1-2; TRBD1 agrees at 9 bases. Germline V lookup: CDR1 LNHDA, CDR2 SQIVND (reference sequence). This CDR3 contains 16 residues. Trimming removed 4 bases from V and 4 bases from J; junction bases left unmatched: 10. CDR3 amino acids: CASSTWLDRGSYGYTF. CDR3 sequence (DNA): TGTGCCAGTAGTACTTGGCTTGACAGGGGGTCCTATGGCTACACCTTC. Complete variable domain (other parts from reference TRBV19 and TRBJ1-2): DGGITQSPKYLFRKEGQNVTLSCEQNLNHDAMYWYRQDPGQGLRLIYYSQIVNDFQKGDIAEGYSVSREKKESFPLTVTSAQKNPTAFYLCASSTWLDRGSYGYTFGSGTRLTVV.

The genes are TRBV4-3 and TRBJ1-5; D is perhaps TRBD1 (5 bases). This CDR3 has 17 residues. Per germline, CDR1 LGHNA and CDR2 YSLEER. V lost 0 bases and J 0 bases, leaving 12 bases between the germline ends. CDR3 region: CASSQDLGGISNQPQHF. As DNA, the CDR3 is TGCGCCAGCAGCCAAGATCTTGGGGGGATTAGCAATCAGCCCCAGCATTTT.

This sequence joins TRBV30 and TRBJ2-6; D perhaps matches TRBD2 (6 bases). Germline V gene sequence: CDR1 GTSNPN, CDR2 SVGIG (reference sequence). This CDR3 is built from 17 residues. V was shortened by 1 base and J by 3 bases, with 16 bases between the two germline ends. The CDR3 loop reads CAWSDRDGRVGANVLTF. The CDR3 DNA sequence: TGTGCCTGGAGTGACCGGGACGGGAGAGTTGGGGCCAACGTCCTGACTTTC.

Here the CDR3 reads CASSLGGALNTEAFF. The CDR3 nucleotides are TGTGCCAGCAGTTTAGGGGGGGCCCTGAACACTGAAGCTTTCTTT. The chain couples TRBV27 to TRBJ1-1, with TRBD1 as a possible D gene (6 bases). The V gene lost 2 bases and the J gene lost 0 bases, with 10 bases spanning the gap. The CDR3 is made up of 15 amino acids. CDR1 and CDR2 from the germline V gene are MNHEY and SMNVEV (reference sequence).

The chain carries TRBV4-1 and TRBJ2-3; a possible D gene is TRBD2 (5 bases). V lost 1 base and J 0 bases, leaving 17 bases between the germline ends. The CDR3 spans 18 residues. Germline V gene sequence: CDR1 MGHRA, CDR2 YSYEKL. The CDR3 bases are TGCGCCAGCAGCCAAGTCGTTTCTAGCAAGCATAGCACAGATACGCAGTATTTT. Translation: CASSQVVSSKHSTDTQYF.

V gene TRBV6-1 combines with J gene TRBJ2-7; 10 bases map to TRBD2. After removal of 6 bases from V and 4 bases from J, the junction contained 9 bases not matched to a gene. The CDR3 contains 15 residues. Germline V gene lookup returns CDR1 MNHNS and CDR2 SASEGT. The CDR3 nucleotides read TGTGCCAGCAGGGCTGTACTAGCGGGGCAGTACGAGCAGTACTTC. Translation: CASRAVLAGQYEQYF.

This chain links TRBV7-3 with TRBJ2-5, with 8 bases lining up with TRBD2. The CDR3 is made up of 16 amino acids. CDR1 is SGHTA and CDR2 is FQGTGA in the germline V gene. V shed 0 bases, J shed 2 bases, and the junction held 5 bases outside the gene matches. CDR3 coding DNA: TGTGCCAGCAGCTTAACCCCGGGGGGGTTTCAAGAGACCCAGTACTTC. Residues: CASSLTPGGFQETQYF.

V usage is TRBV10-3 and J usage is TRBJ1-1; TRBD1 is a possible D gene (5 bases). The CDR3 sequence is 12 residues long. The germline V and J ends were trimmed by 6 bases and 6 bases, with 11 bases remaining between them. CDR1 is ENHRY, CDR2 SYGVKD, per germline. CDR3 sequence reads: CAIREDRAEAFF. The CDR3 DNA reads TGTGCCATCAGGGAAGACAGAGCTGAAGCTTTCTTT.

This chain joins TRBV14 and TRBJ1-2; D perhaps matches TRBD1 (5 bases). CDR1 is SGHDN, CDR2 FVKESK, per germline. The ends were cut back, 0 bases at V and 0 bases at J, with 14 bases in the middle. The CDR3 consists of 17 residues. This CDR3 reads CASSQDVLQVTNYGYTF. For the CDR3, the DNA is TGTGCCAGCAGCCAAGATGTCTTACAGGTTACTAACTATGGCTACACCTTC.

The V call is TRBV29-1, the J call TRBJ1-1; 7 nucleotides match TRBD1. The CDR3 runs to 14 residues. The trim removed 5 bases at V and 1 base at J, leaving 7 bases unmatched. Germline CDR1 reads SQVTM; CDR2 reads ANQGSEA. The CDR3 sequence is CSVQTGKGNTEAFF. Here the CDR3 DNA reads TGCAGCGTTCAGACAGGGAAGGGGAACACTGAAGCTTTCTTT.

This clone was observed once. The chain is built from TRBV7-6 and TRBJ1-1; D remains unclear. The ends were cut back, 5 bases at V and 4 bases at J, with 11 bases in the middle. The germline gives CDR1 SGHVS, CDR2 FNYEAQ. The CDR3 covers 13 residues. CDR3 bases: TGTGCCAGCAGCCCTCCCGGGGTCACTGAAGCTTTCTTT. It encodes CASSPPGVTEAFF.

V usage is TRBV7-2 and J usage is TRBJ1-2; 10 nucleotides line up with TRBD1. The CDR3 runs to 14 residues. V lost 5 bases and J lost 10; bases outside the gene matches: 10. Germline V lookup: CDR1 SGHTA, CDR2 FQGNSA. This CDR3 is CASSNRDRGLSYTF. CDR3 DNA sequence: TGTGCCAGCAGCAATAGGGACAGGGGTTTATCCTACACCTTC.

The chain is built from TRBV5-1 and TRBJ2-1, with 12 bases that match TRBD2. With 4 bases clipped from V and 4 bases from J, the junction kept 9 bases outside the gene matches. The CDR3 covers 17 residues. Per germline, CDR1 SGHRS and CDR2 YFSETQ. In nucleotides, the CDR3 is TGCGCCAGCAGCATCTCTAGCGGGGGGGCTGGTTACAATGAGCAGTTCTTC. It is translated as CASSISSGGAGYNEQFF.